The rows below give T cell receptor beta chains drawn from one sample of a study of T-cell memory formation after mild COVID-19. TCRdb re-derived calls from the 5' RACE reads in MiXCR, one entry per CDR3 protein. The sample lists approximately 340,000 distinct CDR3 sequences; about a sixth were seen once. The sequencing input was PBMCs or a T cell subset sorted from them (not recorded which). The receptor set was obtained from a young man who had mild COVID-19 (a few samples of this study predate the infection). Cell type and time point are not known. Both conserved end residues are part of each CDR3. D genes are given only for firm matches. Clone size appears in some rows only: once, few, many, or a class for an expanded clone.

v_call	j_call	clone_size	d_call	cdr3_aa	cdr3_nt
TRBV7-2	TRBJ2-3	many	TRBD2	CASSPTAGGPVDTQYF	TGTGCCAGCAGCCCCACGGCGGGGGGGCCGGTAGATACGCAGTATTTT
TRBV29-1	TRBJ2-2	few	.	CSVVGALPGELFF	TGCAGCGTTGTCGGGGCTCTGCCCGGGGAGCTGTTTTTT
TRBV6-6	TRBJ1-4	.	.	CASSYSPRVLTNEKLFF	TGTGCCAGCAGTTACTCTCCCAGGGTGTTAACTAATGAAAAACTGTTTTTT
TRBV7-2	TRBJ2-1	few	TRBD2	CASNSDTSRLAVDNEQFF	TGTGCCAGCAACTCTGATACATCCAGGCTAGCGGTAGACAATGAGCAGTTCTTC
TRBV12-3/TRBV12-4	TRBJ1-4	.	.	CASSLSPSTEKLFF	TGTGCCAGCAGTTTAAGTCCATCTACTGAAAAACTGTTTTTT
TRBV12-3/TRBV12-4	TRBJ1-5	few	TRBD1	CASSPGGTGVVQPQHF	TGTGCCAGCAGTCCTGGAGGGACAGGGGTTGTTCAGCCCCAGCATTTT
TRBV12-3/TRBV12-4	TRBJ2-5	few	.	CASRLTGLLRETQYF	TGTGCCAGCAGATTGACAGGACTTCTCCGAGAGACCCAGTACTTC
TRBV4-2	TRBJ1-5	many	TRBD1	CASSRGQGADSNQPQHF	TGTGCCAGCAGCCGGGGACAGGGGGCCGATAGCAATCAGCCCCAGCATTTT
TRBV11-2	TRBJ1-2	.	.	CASSLVSAANYGYTF	TGTGCCAGCAGCTTAGTGTCCGCAGCTAACTATGGCTACACCTTC
TRBV9	TRBJ1-1	many	.	CASSVGSASGTEAFF	TGTGCCAGCAGCGTAGGGTCCGCTTCGGGCACTGAAGCTTTCTTT
TRBV7-2	TRBJ2-3	few	.	CASSLGSGGLLDTQYF	TGTGCCAGCAGCTTAGGGTCTGGGGGGCTGCTAGATACGCAGTATTTT
TRBV5-1	TRBJ1-1	few	.	CASSLGDGTEAFF	TGCGCCAGCAGCTTGGGGGATGGCACTGAAGCTTTCTTT
TRBV12-3/TRBV12-4	TRBJ2-3	.	TRBD2	CASSFLAGPDTQYF	TGTGCCAGCAGTTTTCTAGCGGGGCCCGATACGCAGTATTTT
TRBV12-3/TRBV12-4	TRBJ2-3	.	.	CASSLRGVEGDTQYF	TGTGCCAGCAGCTTAAGGGGGGTTGAGGGAGATACGCAGTATTTT
TRBV12-3/TRBV12-4	TRBJ2-5	.	.	CASTSQGGETQYF	TGTGCCAGCACCTCCCAGGGTGGAGAGACCCAGTACTTC
TRBV10-3	TRBJ1-1	.	TRBD1	CAISQGGNTEAFF	TGTGCCATCAGCCAGGGGGGGAACACTGAAGCTTTCTTT
TRBV6-5	TRBJ1-6	.	TRBD1	CASSHSGTAYNSPLHF	TGTGCCAGCTCTCATTCCGGGACAGCGTATAATTCACCCCTCCACTTT
TRBV18	TRBJ2-5	many	.	CASSPRSGETQYF	TGTGCCAGCTCACCACGCTCGGGAGAGACCCAGTACTTC
TRBV4-3	TRBJ1-2	few	.	CASSQGGNLRGYTF	TGCGCCAGCAGCCAGGGCGGGAACCTACGTGGCTACACCTTC
TRBV6-6	TRBJ1-5	.	.	CASSYSTGSNQPQHF	TGTGCCAGCAGTTACTCGACAGGTAGCAATCAGCCCCAGCATTTT
TRBV5-6	TRBJ2-2	.	.	CASRRENTGELFF	TGTGCCAGCAGAAGAGAGAACACCGGGGAGCTGTTTTTT
TRBV7-9	TRBJ2-3	few	.	CATRAPDTQYF	TGTGCCACCAGGGCCCCCGATACGCAGTATTTT
TRBV11-2	TRBJ2-1	.	TRBD2	CASSASGVEQFF	TGTGCCAGCAGCGCTAGCGGGGTCGAGCAGTTCTTC
TRBV5-6	TRBJ1-5	.	.	CASSKGSAGNQPQHF	TGTGCCAGCAGCAAGGGGTCTGCGGGCAATCAGCCCCAGCATTTT
TRBV5-6	TRBJ2-3	.	TRBD2	CASSLRLAGRTDTQYF	TGTGCCAGCAGCTTGCGTCTAGCGGGGCGCACAGATACGCAGTATTTT
TRBV20-1	TRBJ2-3	.	.	CSALLGGAFADTQYF	TGCAGTGCCCTTCTGGGGGGGGCCTTCGCAGATACGCAGTATTTT
TRBV12-3/TRBV12-4	TRBJ2-3	many	TRBD2	CASRYPGLAGGSTDTQYF	TGTGCCAGCAGATATCCGGGACTAGCGGGGGGGAGCACAGATACGCAGTATTTT
TRBV28	TRBJ2-3	.	TRBD2	CASSPAGSTDTQYF	TGTGCCAGCAGTCCAGCGGGGAGCACAGATACGCAGTATTTT
TRBV12-3/TRBV12-4	TRBJ2-7	.	.	CASSFGGNYEQYF	TGTGCCAGCAGTTTCGGAGGGAATTACGAGCAGTACTTC
TRBV28	TRBJ2-7	.	.	CASSSYEGAYEQYF	TGTGCCAGCAGTTCTTATGAGGGGGCCTACGAGCAGTACTTC
TRBV5-1	TRBJ2-1	many	TRBD1	CASSSGTATYNEQFF	TGCGCCAGCAGCTCCGGGACAGCCACCTACAATGAGCAGTTCTTC
TRBV4-1	TRBJ1-1	few	TRBD1	CASSQPGWGQRDPFEAFF	TGCGCCAGCAGCCAACCGGGGTGGGGACAGAGGGATCCCTTTGAAGCTTTCTTT
TRBV5-4	TRBJ2-7	.	.	CASSFPAAQGYEQYF	TGTGCCAGCAGCTTTCCGGCGGCCCAAGGCTACGAGCAGTACTTC
TRBV4-1	TRBJ2-1	once	TRBD1	CASSQDRDREDNEQFF	TGCGCCAGCAGCCAAGATCGAGACAGGGAAGACAATGAGCAGTTCTTC
TRBV9	TRBJ1-2	.	TRBD1	CASSDNRGNYGYTF	TGTGCCAGCAGCGATAACAGGGGAAACTATGGCTACACCTTC
TRBV4-3	TRBJ2-1	many	.	CASSQDRGGNEQFF	TGCGCCAGCAGCCAAGACAGGGGGGGGAATGAGCAGTTCTTC
TRBV7-3	TRBJ2-3	few	.	CASSSAPGPTDTQYF	TGTGCCAGCAGCTCGGCTCCGGGTCCCACAGATACGCAGTATTTT
TRBV6-5	TRBJ1-2	.	.	CASSYAGDRNYGYTF	TGTGCCAGCAGTTACGCGGGGGACCGGAACTATGGCTACACCTTC
TRBV7-9	TRBJ2-3	few	.	CASTSGPTDTQYF	TGTGCCAGCACCTCGGGCCCCACAGATACGCAGTATTTT
TRBV20-1	TRBJ2-3	few	TRBD2	CRPSSGEGDTQYF	TGCAGACCCTCTAGCGGGGAAGGGGATACGCAGTATTTT
TRBV18	TRBJ2-1	few	.	CASSPLLVVRDEQFF	TGTGCCAGCTCACCACTCCTGGTCGTCCGCGATGAGCAGTTCTTC
TRBV4-3	TRBJ2-5	.	.	CASSQGIGQETQYF	TGCGCCAGCAGCCAAGGAATCGGCCAAGAGACCCAGTACTTC
TRBV7-2	TRBJ2-3	.	.	CASSQGGNRAQYF	TGTGCCAGCTCACAGGGCGGGAATCGTGCGCAGTATTTT
TRBV9	TRBJ1-1	.	.	CASGGVGPEAFF	TGTGCCAGCGGAGGGGTTGGGCCTGAAGCTTTCTTT
TRBV5-1	TRBJ1-6	.	.	CASSLVGRGSPLHF	TGCGCCAGCAGCTTAGTGGGGAGAGGTTCACCCCTCCACTTT
TRBV12-3/TRBV12-4	TRBJ1-3	.	.	CASSLPGCANTIYF	TGTGCCAGCAGTTTGCCCGGGTGCGCGAACACCATATATTTT
TRBV12-5	TRBJ2-5	.	.	CASGLRGAETQYF	TGTGCTAGTGGTTTGAGAGGGGCAGAGACCCAGTACTTC
TRBV6-2/TRBV6-3	TRBJ1-5	.	.	CASSYTDPGPQHF	TGTGCCAGCAGTTACACCGACCCGGGACCGCAGCATTTT
TRBV30	TRBJ2-7	few	TRBD1	CAWSRDRGSYEQYF	TGTGCCTGGAGCCGGGACAGGGGCTCCTACGAGCAGTACTTC
TRBV4-1	TRBJ1-6	few	TRBD1	CASSQTPGQELNSPLHF	TGCGCCAGCAGCCAAACGCCGGGACAGGAACTAAATTCACCCCTCCACTTT
TRBV5-1	TRBJ2-2	many	TRBD2	CASNRDSQRGGELFF	TGCGCCAGCAACCGGGACTCCCAGCGGGGCGGGGAGCTGTTTTTT
TRBV7-9	TRBJ2-2	.	TRBD1	CASSLRSGTDYTGELFF	TGTGCCAGCAGCCTCAGATCCGGGACAGACTATACCGGGGAGCTGTTTTTT
TRBV27	TRBJ1-2	.	TRBD1	CASSLGQGAFYGYTF	TGTGCCAGCAGTTTGGGACAGGGGGCGTTCTATGGCTACACCTTC